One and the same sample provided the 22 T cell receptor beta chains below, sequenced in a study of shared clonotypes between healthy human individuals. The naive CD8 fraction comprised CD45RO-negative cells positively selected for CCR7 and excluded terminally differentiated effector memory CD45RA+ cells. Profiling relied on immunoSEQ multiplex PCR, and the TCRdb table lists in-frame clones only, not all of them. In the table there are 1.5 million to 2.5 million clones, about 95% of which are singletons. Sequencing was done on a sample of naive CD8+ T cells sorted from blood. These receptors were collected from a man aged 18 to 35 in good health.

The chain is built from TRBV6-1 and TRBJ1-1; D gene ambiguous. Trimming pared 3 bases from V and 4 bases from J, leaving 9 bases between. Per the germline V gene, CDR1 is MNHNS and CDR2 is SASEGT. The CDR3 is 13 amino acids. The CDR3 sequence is CASSDGVGTEAFF. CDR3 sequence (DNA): TGTGCCAGCAGTGATGGGGTGGGCACTGAAGCTTTCTTT.

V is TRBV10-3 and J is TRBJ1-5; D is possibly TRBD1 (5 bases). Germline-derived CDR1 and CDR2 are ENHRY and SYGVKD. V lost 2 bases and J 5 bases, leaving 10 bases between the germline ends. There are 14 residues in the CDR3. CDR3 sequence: CAISERWGDQPQHF. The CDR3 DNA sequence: TGTGCCATCAGTGAGAGGTGGGGGGATCAGCCCCAGCATTTT.

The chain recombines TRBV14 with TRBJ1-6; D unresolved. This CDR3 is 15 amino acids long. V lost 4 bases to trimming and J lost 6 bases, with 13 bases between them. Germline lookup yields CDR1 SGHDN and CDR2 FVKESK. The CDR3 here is CASSPRGGGNSPLHF. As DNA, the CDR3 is TGTGCCAGCAGCCCCCGCGGAGGTGGTAATTCACCCCTCCACTTT.

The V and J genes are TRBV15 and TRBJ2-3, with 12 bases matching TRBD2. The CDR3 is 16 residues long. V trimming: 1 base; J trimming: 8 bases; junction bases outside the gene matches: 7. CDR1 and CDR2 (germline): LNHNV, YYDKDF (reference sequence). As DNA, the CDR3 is TGTGCCACCAGCAGAGTGCGACTAGCGGGAGACCCTACGCAGTATTTT. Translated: CATSRVRLAGDPTQYF.

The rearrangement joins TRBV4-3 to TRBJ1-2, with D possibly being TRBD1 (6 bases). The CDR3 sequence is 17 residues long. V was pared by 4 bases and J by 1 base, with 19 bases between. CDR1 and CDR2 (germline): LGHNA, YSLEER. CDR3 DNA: TGCGCCAGCAGCCGCCTAGGGGGTGCGGCGATTAACTATGGCTACACCTTC. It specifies CASSRLGGAAINYGYTF.

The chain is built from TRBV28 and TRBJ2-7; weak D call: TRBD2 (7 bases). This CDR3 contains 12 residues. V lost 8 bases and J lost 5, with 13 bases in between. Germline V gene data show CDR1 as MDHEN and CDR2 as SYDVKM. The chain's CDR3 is CASEQGRDEQYF. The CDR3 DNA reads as TGTGCCAGCGAGCAGGGGAGGGACGAGCAGTACTTC.

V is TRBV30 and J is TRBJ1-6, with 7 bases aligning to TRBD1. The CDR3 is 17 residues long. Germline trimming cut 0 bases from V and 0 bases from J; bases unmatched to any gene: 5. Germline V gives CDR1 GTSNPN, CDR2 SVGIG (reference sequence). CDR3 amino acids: CAWSVPGQSSYNSPLHF. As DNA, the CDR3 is TGTGCCTGGAGTGTACCGGGACAGAGCTCCTATAATTCACCCCTCCACTTT.

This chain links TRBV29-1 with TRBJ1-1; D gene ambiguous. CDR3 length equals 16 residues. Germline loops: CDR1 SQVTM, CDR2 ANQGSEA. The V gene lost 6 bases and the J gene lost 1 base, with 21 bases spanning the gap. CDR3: CSVYGSQTARNTEAFF. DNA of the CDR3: TGCAGCGTGTACGGGAGTCAGACGGCCCGGAACACTGAAGCTTTCTTT.

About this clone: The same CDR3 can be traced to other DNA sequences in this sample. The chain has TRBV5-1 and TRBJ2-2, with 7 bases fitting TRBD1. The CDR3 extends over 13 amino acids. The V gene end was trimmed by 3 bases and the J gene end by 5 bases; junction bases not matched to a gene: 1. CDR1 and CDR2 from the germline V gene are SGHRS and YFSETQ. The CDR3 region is CASSWDSTGELFF. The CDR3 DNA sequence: TGCGCCAGCAGCTGGGACAGTACCGGGGAGCTGTTTTTT.

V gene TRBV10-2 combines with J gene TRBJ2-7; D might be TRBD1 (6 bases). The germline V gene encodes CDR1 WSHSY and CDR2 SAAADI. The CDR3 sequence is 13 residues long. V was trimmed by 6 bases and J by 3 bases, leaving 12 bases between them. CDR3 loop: CASSGTGSYEQYF. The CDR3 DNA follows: TGCGCCAGCAGCGGAACAGGGAGCTACGAGCAGTACTTC.

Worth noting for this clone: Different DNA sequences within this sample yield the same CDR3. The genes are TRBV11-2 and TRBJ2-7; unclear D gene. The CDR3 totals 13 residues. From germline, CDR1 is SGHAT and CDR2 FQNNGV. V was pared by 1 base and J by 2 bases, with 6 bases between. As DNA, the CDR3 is TGTGCCAGCAGCTTAGGGCCGACCTACGAGCAGTACTTC. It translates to CASSLGPTYEQYF.

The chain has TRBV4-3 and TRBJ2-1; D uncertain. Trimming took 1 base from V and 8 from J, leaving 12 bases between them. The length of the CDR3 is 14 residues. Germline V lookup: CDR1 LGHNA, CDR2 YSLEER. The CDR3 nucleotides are TGCGCCAGCAGCCAAGGGAATTTGGCCGATGAGCAGTTCTTC. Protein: CASSQGNLADEQFF.

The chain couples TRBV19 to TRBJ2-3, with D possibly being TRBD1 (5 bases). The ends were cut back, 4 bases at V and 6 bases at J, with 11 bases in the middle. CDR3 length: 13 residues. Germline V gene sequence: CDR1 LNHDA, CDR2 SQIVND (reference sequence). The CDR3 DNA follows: TGTGCCAGTAGTACAGCAGGGCTGGATACGCAGTATTTT. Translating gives CASSTAGLDTQYF.

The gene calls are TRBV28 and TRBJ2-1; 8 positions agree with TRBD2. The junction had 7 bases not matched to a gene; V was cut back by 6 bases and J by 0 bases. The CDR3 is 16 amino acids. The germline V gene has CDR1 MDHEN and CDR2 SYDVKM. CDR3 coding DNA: TGTGCCAGCAGCCCGACTAGCGAGAGCTCCTACAATGAGCAGTTCTTC. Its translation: CASSPTSESSYNEQFF. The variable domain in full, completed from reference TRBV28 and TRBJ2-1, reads DVKVTQSSRYLVKRTGEKVFLECVQDMDHENMFWYRQDPGLGLRLIYFSYDVKMKEKGDIPEGYSVSREKKERFSLILESASTNQTSMYLCASSPTSESSYNEQFFGPGTRLTVL.

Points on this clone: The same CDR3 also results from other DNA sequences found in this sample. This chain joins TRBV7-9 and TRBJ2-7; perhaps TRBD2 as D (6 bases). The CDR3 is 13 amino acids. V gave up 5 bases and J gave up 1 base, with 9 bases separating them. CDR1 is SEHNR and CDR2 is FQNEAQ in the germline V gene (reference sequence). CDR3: CASSPGTSYEQYF. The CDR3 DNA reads TGTGCCAGCAGCCCCGGGACTTCCTACGAGCAGTACTTC.

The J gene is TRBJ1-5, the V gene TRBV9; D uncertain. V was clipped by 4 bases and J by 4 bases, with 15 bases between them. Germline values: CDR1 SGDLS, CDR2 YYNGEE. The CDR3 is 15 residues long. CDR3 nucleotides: TGTGCCAGCAGCCCGGACGGTGTAGCAAATCAGCCCCAGCATTTT. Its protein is CASSPDGVANQPQHF.

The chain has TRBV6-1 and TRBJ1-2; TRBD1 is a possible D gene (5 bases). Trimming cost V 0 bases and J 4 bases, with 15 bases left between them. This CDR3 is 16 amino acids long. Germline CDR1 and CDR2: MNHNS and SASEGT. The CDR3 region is CASSEAGWDVSYGYTF. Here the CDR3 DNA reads TGTGCCAGCAGTGAAGCAGGTTGGGACGTGAGCTATGGCTACACCTTC.

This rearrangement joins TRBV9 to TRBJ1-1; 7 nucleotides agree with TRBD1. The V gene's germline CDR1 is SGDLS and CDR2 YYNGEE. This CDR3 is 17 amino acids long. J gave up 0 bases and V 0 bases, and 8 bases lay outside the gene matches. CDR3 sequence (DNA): TGTGCCAGCAGCGTAGTCCTATCGGGACAGATGAACACTGAAGCTTTCTTT. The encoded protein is CASSVVLSGQMNTEAFF.

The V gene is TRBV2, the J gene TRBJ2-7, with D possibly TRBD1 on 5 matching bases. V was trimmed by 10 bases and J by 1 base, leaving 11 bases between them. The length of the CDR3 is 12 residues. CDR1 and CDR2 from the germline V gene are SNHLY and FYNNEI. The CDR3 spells CAKRAGSYEQYF. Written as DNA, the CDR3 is TGTGCCAAAAGGGCAGGGTCCTACGAGCAGTACTTC.

The CDR3 sequence is CASSSGLAGDHEQFF. For the CDR3, the DNA is TGCGCCAGCAGCTCGGGACTAGCGGGAGACCATGAGCAGTTCTTC. The chain joins TRBV5-1 to TRBJ2-1; 14 bases fit TRBD2. The CDR3 extends over 15 amino acids. J lost 8 bases, V lost 3 bases, and 4 bases had no gene match. In germline, CDR1 is SGHRS, CDR2 YFSETQ. Looking up the rest from reference TRBV5-1 and TRBJ2-1 gives the full variable domain: KAGVTQTPRYLIKTRGQQVTLSCSPISGHRSVSWYQQTPGQGLQFLFEYFSETQRNKGNFPGRFSGRQFSNSRSEMNVSTLELGDSALYLCASSSGLAGDHEQFFGPGTRLTVL.

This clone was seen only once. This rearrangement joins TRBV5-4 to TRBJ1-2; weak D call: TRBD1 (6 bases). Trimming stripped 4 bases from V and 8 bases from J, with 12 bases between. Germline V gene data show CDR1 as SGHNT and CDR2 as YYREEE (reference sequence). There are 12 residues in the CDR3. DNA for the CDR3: TGTGCCAGCAGCCCAGGAGGGGGGGGCTACACCTTC. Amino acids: CASSPGGGGYTF. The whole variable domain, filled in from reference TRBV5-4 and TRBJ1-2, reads ETGVTQSPTHLIKTRGQQVTLRCSSQSGHNTVSWYQQALGQGPQFIFQYYREEENGRGNFPPRFSGLQFPNYSSELNVNALELDDSALYLCASSPGGGGYTFGSGTRLTVV.

CDR3 nucleotides: TGTGCCAGCAGCCCGTTTGGAAAGTACGAGCAGTACTTC. It encodes CASSPFGKYEQYF. V gene TRBV13 combines with J gene TRBJ2-7; D gene uncertain. V was shortened by 5 bases and J by 4 bases, with 12 bases between the two germline ends. This CDR3 is built from 13 residues. From germline, CDR1 is PRHDT and CDR2 FYEKMQ (reference sequence).